Presented here are 26 T cell receptor beta chains from one specimen sequenced in a study of PD-1 blockade in classical Hodgkin lymphoma. The assay was immunoSEQ multiplex PCR, and TCRdb's table has in-frame clones only and misses some. The sample yields tens of thousands of clones, 80% seen once. The time point here: cycle 4 day 1 (C4D1), after around six weeks of nivolumab. Autologous stem cell transplantation was followed by relapse in every patient, and brentuximab vedotin exposure varied. The sample consisted of peripheral blood mononuclear cells (PBMCs), taken before the fourth cycle of nivolumab. All receptors come from a human donor with classical Hodgkin lymphoma.

This clone was seen a few times. V gene TRBV6-1 combines with J gene TRBJ2-3; TRBD1 matches 7 bases. The V gene's germline CDR1 is MNHNS and CDR2 SASEGT. This CDR3 has 12 amino acids. V lost 9 bases to trimming and J lost 1 base; unmatched junction nucleotides: 1. The CDR3 DNA sequence: TGTGCCAGTGACAGGGGCACAGATACGCAGTATTTT. Protein product: CASDRGTDTQYF.

The chain links TRBV7-9 to TRBJ1-2; TRBD1 might be the D (6 bases). CDR3 length: 13 residues. Germline V gene lookup returns CDR1 SEHNR and CDR2 FQNEAQ (reference sequence). V was pared by 4 bases and J by 3 bases, with 9 bases between. CDR3 DNA: TGTGCCAGCAGCTCGACAGGTTACTATGGCTACACCTTC. Its translation: CASSSTGYYGYTF.

This chain links TRBV19 with TRBJ1-5; no firm D call. Deletions cut 1 base from V and 2 bases from J, with 3 bases between. The CDR3 extends over 13 amino acids. Germline V gene data show CDR1 as LNHDA and CDR2 as SQIVND (reference sequence). The CDR3 is CASSIAGNQPQHF. The CDR3 DNA follows: TGTGCCAGTAGTATAGCCGGCAATCAGCCCCAGCATTTT.

The chain joins TRBV12-5 to TRBJ2-2; D possibly matches TRBD1 or TRBD2 (5 bases each). The V end lost 3 bases, the J end lost 16 bases, and 15 bases lay between the germline ends. The germline gives CDR1 LGHNT, CDR2 FRNRAP. This CDR3 is 12 amino acids long. The CDR3 nucleotides are TGTGCTAGTGGTTTAGACGGCAGGGACCCGTTTTTT. This gives the protein CASGLDGRDPFF.

The sample holds many counts of this clone. The chain links TRBV19 to TRBJ1-1; 9 bases line up with TRBD1. With V trimmed by 5 bases and J by 4 bases, 11 bases remained unmatched. This CDR3 region has 16 residues. Looked up from germline, CDR1 is LNHDA and CDR2 is SQIVND (reference sequence). CDR3: CASSAIPQGARTEAFF. The CDR3 coding sequence is TGTGCCAGTAGTGCGATCCCACAGGGGGCTCGCACTGAAGCTTTCTTT. Full variable domain (remainder filled in from reference TRBV19 and TRBJ1-1): DGGITQSPKYLFRKEGQNVTLSCEQNLNHDAMYWYRQDPGQGLRLIYYSQIVNDFQKGDIAEGYSVSREKKESFPLTVTSAQKNPTAFYLCASSAIPQGARTEAFFGQGTRLTVV.

This clone showed up just once. This rearrangement joins TRBV2 to TRBJ2-1, with D uncertain. CDR1 is SNHLY, CDR2 FYNNEI, per germline. The CDR3 consists of 14 residues. V was shortened by 4 bases and J by 6 bases, with 13 bases between the two germline ends. The CDR3 DNA sequence: TGTGCCAGCAGTGTCGGCAAGCTAGGCAATGAGCAGTTCTTC. Its protein is CASSVGKLGNEQFF.

The chain couples TRBV5-5 to TRBJ1-2; TRBD1 might be the D (6 bases). This CDR3 region has 18 residues. The germline CDR1 and CDR2 sequences are SGHKS and YYEKEE (reference sequence). V dropped 0 bases and J dropped 5 bases, with 23 bases sitting between them. CDR3 loop: CASSLDRGGIRGPYGYTF. In nucleotides, the CDR3 is TGTGCCAGCAGCTTGGATAGGGGGGGAATACGGGGCCCGTATGGCTACACCTTC.

The gene calls are TRBV14 and TRBJ1-2, with TRBD1 matching 7 bases. With 4 bases clipped from V and 8 bases from J, the junction kept 7 bases outside the gene matches. Germline V lookup: CDR1 SGHDN, CDR2 FVKESK. The CDR3 contains 13 residues. The CDR3 region has the DNA TGTGCCAGCAGCCCCTACAGGGGTTCGGGCTACACCTTC. It translates to CASSPYRGSGYTF. Drawing the rest from reference TRBV14 and TRBJ1-2, the complete variable domain is EAGVTQFPSHSVIEKGQTVTLRCDPISGHDNLYWYRRVMGKEIKFLLHFVKESKQDESGMPNNRFLAERTGGTYSTLKVQPAELEDSGVYFCASSPYRGSGYTFGSGTRLTVV.

This clone was seen a few times. This chain links TRBV9 with TRBJ2-3; 8 positions agree with TRBD2. V was clipped by 0 bases and J by 5 bases; unmatched bases: 8. Germline V lookup: CDR1 SGDLS, CDR2 YYNGEE. CDR3 length: 16 amino acids. The CDR3 DNA follows: TGTGCCAGCAGCGTAGGTTCGGGAGGGCAAAGAGATACGCAGTATTTT. Its protein is CASSVGSGGQRDTQYF. The variable domain in full, completed from reference TRBV9 and TRBJ2-3, reads DSGVTQTPKHLITATGQRVTLRCSPRSGDLSVYWYQQSLDQGLQFLIQYYNGEERAKGNILERFSAQQFPDLHSELNLSSLELGDSALYFCASSVGSGGQRDTQYFGPGTRLTVL.

The genes are TRBV28 and TRBJ1-5; 8 bases agree with TRBD1. The CDR3 loop spans 18 amino acids. Losses at the gene ends were 2 bases for V and 7 bases for J; bases not matched to a gene: 16. From germline, CDR1 is MDHEN and CDR2 SYDVKM. CDR3 in DNA: TGTGCCAGCAGTTTAGGGGTTATCGGACAGGGTACGACACAGCCCCAGCATTTT. Amino acids: CASSLGVIGQGTTQPQHF.

The gene calls are TRBV28 and TRBJ1-5; 7 nucleotides line up with TRBD1. Germline V CDR1 and CDR2: MDHEN, SYDVKM. The CDR3 sequence is 16 residues long. V shed 4 bases, J shed 2 bases, and the junction held 8 bases outside the gene matches. CDR3 loop: CASSSTGAFGNQPQHF. DNA of the CDR3: TGTGCCAGCAGTTCAACAGGGGCTTTTGGCAATCAGCCCCAGCATTTT.

V usage is TRBV2 and J usage is TRBJ1-5; weak D call: TRBD1 (5 bases). The germline CDR1 and CDR2 sequences are SNHLY and FYNNEI. The CDR3 sequence is 13 residues long. V was cut by 7 bases and J by 4 bases, with 11 bases left in between. CDR3 nucleotide sequence: TGTGCCAGCAATCGGGGGGGGAATCAGCCCCAGCATTTT. This translates into CASNRGGNQPQHF.

The chain couples TRBV6-1 to TRBJ2-1; D unresolved. Looked up from germline, CDR1 is MNHNS and CDR2 is SASEGT. Between the trimmed V and J ends, which lost 1 base and 2 bases, there was a span of 9 bases. The CDR3 runs 15 residues. CDR3 residues: CASSEEYFAYNEQFF. The CDR3 DNA follows: TGTGCCAGCAGTGAAGAATATTTCGCCTACAATGAGCAGTTCTTC.

This clone was picked up a small number of times. This chain connects TRBV6-5 to TRBJ1-2; TRBD1 might be the D (6 bases). The V end was cut by 5 bases, the J end by 8 bases, with 18 bases between. The length of the CDR3 is 14 residues. Germline-derived CDR1 and CDR2 are MNHEY and SVGAGI. The DNA for the CDR3 is TGTGCCAGCAGTGAAGGGGCAGGGGCCGAGGGCTACACCTTC. It is translated as CASSEGAGAEGYTF.

This chain links TRBV13 with TRBJ1-1; D gene uncertain. CDR3 length: 14 residues. CDR1 and CDR2 (germline): PRHDT, FYEKMQ (reference sequence). With 0 bases removed from V and 0 bases from J, the gap between germline ends came to 5 bases. The CDR3 DNA reads TGTGCCAGCAGCTTAGGGGGTATGAACACTGAAGCTTTCTTT. This codes for CASSLGGMNTEAFF. Together with reference TRBV13 and TRBJ1-1, the CDR3 gives the full variable domain: AAGVIQSPRHLIKEKRETATLKCYPIPRHDTVYWYQQGPGQDPQFLISFYEKMQSDKGSIPDRFSAQQFSDYHSELNMSSLELGDSALYFCASSLGGMNTEAFFGQGTRLTVV.

This sequence joins TRBV10-3 and TRBJ1-2, with a weak D call TRBD1 (5 bases). Trimming stripped 4 bases from V and 3 bases from J, with 21 bases between. The V gene's germline CDR1 is ENHRY and CDR2 SYGVKD. CDR3 length: 17 amino acids. DNA for the CDR3: TGTGCCATCAGTGCCCCCCGAACGGGGGATTTTCACTATGGCTACACCTTC. The encoded protein is CAISAPRTGDFHYGYTF.

The gene calls are TRBV5-1 and TRBJ1-2; D perhaps matches TRBD1 (5 bases). This CDR3 contains 14 residues. CDR1 and CDR2 (germline): SGHRS, YFSETQ. V lost 0 bases, J lost 4 bases, and 10 bases lay in between. The CDR3 region is CASSLAQGSYGYTF. CDR3 DNA: TGCGCCAGCAGCTTGGCCCAGGGCTCCTATGGCTACACCTTC.

This clone has just one count. The chain has TRBV27 and TRBJ2-1, with 9 bases identical to TRBD2. Germline values: CDR1 MNHEY, CDR2 SMNVEV (reference sequence). Trimming at V came to 2 bases and at J to 6 bases, leaving 2 bases not matched to a gene. This CDR3 comprises 14 residues. CDR3 in DNA: TGTGCCAGCAGTTTAGCGGGAGGGATCAATGAGCAGTTCTTC. Translation gives CASSLAGGINEQFF.

The rearrangement links TRBV6-6 to TRBJ1-5, with D possibly matching TRBD1 (5 bases). V gave up 6 bases and J gave up 3 bases, with 12 bases separating them. The CDR3 totals 14 residues. Germline CDR1 MNHNY, CDR2 SVGAGI (reference sequence). Written as DNA, the CDR3 is TGTGCCAGCAGCCAGGGACGGAACAATCAGCCCCAGCATTTT. This codes for CASSQGRNNQPQHF.

J is TRBJ2-3 and V is TRBV5-1; no clear D gene. This CDR3 has 13 residues. In germline, CDR1 is SGHRS, CDR2 YFSETQ. V was shortened by 8 bases and J by 1 base, with 11 bases between the two germline ends. The CDR3: CASSAPGTDTQYF. The CDR3 DNA is TGCGCCAGTTCAGCTCCTGGCACAGATACGCAGTATTTT.

The chain joins TRBV2 to TRBJ1-4; 7 bases fit TRBD1. CDR1 is SNHLY and CDR2 is FYNNEI in the germline V gene. V was pared by 6 bases and J by 3 bases, with 7 bases of the junction left unmatched. CDR3 size: 15 residues. CDR3 sequence reads: CASSADRTANEKLFF. CDR3 nucleotides: TGTGCCAGCAGCGCGGACAGGACAGCTAATGAAAAACTGTTTTTT.

The chain combines TRBV18 with TRBJ1-5, with TRBD1 identical over 7 bases. V lost 3 bases, J lost 3 bases, and 11 bases stayed unmatched. Germline V gene data show CDR1 as KGHSH and CDR2 as LQKENI. CDR3 length equals 17 residues. CDR3 in amino acids: CASSPQTGSGVNQPQHF. DNA of the CDR3: TGTGCCAGCTCACCCCAGACAGGGTCAGGAGTCAATCAGCCCCAGCATTTT.

The chain combines TRBV27 with TRBJ2-3, with 10 bases lining up with TRBD1. Looked up from germline, CDR1 is MNHEY and CDR2 is SMNVEV (reference sequence). This CDR3 has 14 amino acids. V lost 5 bases, J lost 6 bases, and 5 bases stayed unmatched. The CDR3 is CASSQDRGSDTQYF. In nucleotides, the CDR3 is TGTGCCAGCAGTCAGGACAGGGGGTCTGATACGCAGTATTTT.

This clone was seen just once. This sequence joins TRBV5-6 and TRBJ2-7; tentatively, D is TRBD2 (5 bases). In germline, CDR1 is SGHDT, CDR2 YYEEEE. With 2 bases removed from V and 5 bases from J, the gap between germline ends came to 8 bases. The CDR3 has 12 residues. CDR3 sequence reads: CASSFPSHEQYF. Written as DNA, the CDR3 is TGTGCCAGCAGCTTTCCTAGCCACGAGCAGTACTTC. Based on the CDR3 plus reference TRBV5-6 and TRBJ2-7, the full variable domain is DAGVTQSPTHLIKTRGQQVTLRCSPKSGHDTVSWYQQALGQGPQFIFQYYEEEERQRGNFPDRFSGHQFPNYSSELNVNALLLGDSALYLCASSFPSHEQYFGPGTRLTVT.

The chain is built from TRBV4-3 and TRBJ1-3; D might be TRBD1 (6 bases). Trimming removed 3 bases at V and 0 bases at J, with 12 bases between. Germline V lookup: CDR1 LGHNA, CDR2 YSLEER. The CDR3 contains 16 residues. CDR3 loop: CASSQAGQRSGNTIYF. The DNA for the CDR3 is TGCGCCAGCAGCCAGGCTGGACAGCGCTCTGGAAACACCATATATTTT.

The chain uses TRBV10-3 and TRBJ2-7, with 7 bases matching TRBD2. There are 12 residues in the CDR3. Germline V gene lookup returns CDR1 ENHRY and CDR2 SYGVKD. The ends lost 6 bases at V and 5 bases at J; junction bases unmatched: 4. The CDR3 bases are TGTGCCATCAGAAGCGGGACTGACGAGCAGTACTTC. Translated, it gives CAIRSGTDEQYF.